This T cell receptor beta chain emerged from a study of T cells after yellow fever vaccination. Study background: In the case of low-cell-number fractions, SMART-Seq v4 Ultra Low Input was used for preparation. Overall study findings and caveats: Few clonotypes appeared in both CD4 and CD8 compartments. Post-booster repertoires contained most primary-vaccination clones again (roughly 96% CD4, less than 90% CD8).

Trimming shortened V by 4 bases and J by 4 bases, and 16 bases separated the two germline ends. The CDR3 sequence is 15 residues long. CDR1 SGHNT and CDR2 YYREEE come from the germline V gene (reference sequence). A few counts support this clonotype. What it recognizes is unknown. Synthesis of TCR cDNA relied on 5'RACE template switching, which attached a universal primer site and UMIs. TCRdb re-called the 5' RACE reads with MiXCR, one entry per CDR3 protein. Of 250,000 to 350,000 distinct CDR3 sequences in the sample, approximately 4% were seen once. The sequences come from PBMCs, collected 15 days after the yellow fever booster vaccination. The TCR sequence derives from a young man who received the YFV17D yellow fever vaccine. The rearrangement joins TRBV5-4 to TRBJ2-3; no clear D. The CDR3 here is CASSGRPANSDTQYF. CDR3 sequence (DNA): TGTGCCAGCAGCGGCCGCCCAGCCAATTCAGATACGCAGTATTTT.